Presented here are 19 T cell receptor beta chains from one specimen sequenced in a study of cytomegalovirus exposure and HLA in healthy donors. This PCR relied on a set of 60 Vbeta primers and 13 Jbeta primers. Profiling relied on immunoSEQ multiplex PCR, and the TCRdb table lists in-frame clones only, not all of them. The data hold approximately 180,000 clones, with roughly 79% observed a single time. The sample was PBMCs. The origin of the receptors is a man in his forties in good health and CMV-seropositive.

The CDR3: CASSRTSGRLETQYF. The CDR3 DNA is TGTGCCAGCAGCAGAACTAGCGGGAGGTTAGAGACCCAGTACTTC. The rearrangement joins TRBV6-1 to TRBJ2-5; 12 bases align to TRBD2. The CDR3 spans 15 residues. The V segment lost 6 bases and the J segment 4 bases; nucleotides outside the gene matches: 6. Germline V CDR1 and CDR2: MNHNS, SASEGT.

The table lists this clone with a count of one. The chain couples TRBV5-4 to TRBJ2-2, with 10 bases lining up with TRBD1. Germline loops: CDR1 SGHNT, CDR2 YYREEE (reference sequence). This CDR3 contains 18 residues. Trimming at V came to 2 bases and at J to 0 bases, leaving 7 bases not matched to a gene. The CDR3: CASSFGPGQGSNTGELFF. CDR3 nucleotides: TGTGCCAGCAGCTTCGGACCGGGACAGGGGTCGAACACCGGGGAGCTGTTTTTT.

V and J are TRBV27 and TRBJ1-1, with D hard to call. This CDR3 region has 14 residues. Germline V lookup: CDR1 MNHEY, CDR2 SMNVEV (reference sequence). V gave up 4 bases and J gave up 4 bases, with 13 bases separating them. The CDR3, as DNA: TGTGCCAGCAGTTACCGCGCGCTAGGCACTGAAGCTTTCTTT. Translating it yields CASSYRALGTEAFF.

The CDR3 coding sequence is TGTGCCAGCAGTCAAAGGGGGCCCACTGAAGCTTTCTTT. Translation: CASSQRGPTEAFF. This chain connects TRBV27 to TRBJ1-1; TRBD1 matches 7 bases. Trimming at V came to 5 bases and at J to 4 bases, leaving 4 bases not matched to a gene. Germline V gene lookup returns CDR1 MNHEY and CDR2 SMNVEV (reference sequence). This CDR3 comprises 13 residues.

This chain links TRBV9 with TRBJ2-2; D is possibly TRBD1 (5 bases). Between the trimmed V and J ends, which lost 0 bases and 4 bases, there was a span of 7 bases. CDR3 size: 14 residues. The germline gives CDR1 SGDLS, CDR2 YYNGEE. The CDR3 is CASSVEGSTGELFF. The CDR3 region has the DNA TGTGCCAGCAGCGTAGAGGGGTCCACCGGGGAGCTGTTTTTT.

The chain uses TRBV6-1 and TRBJ2-1; a possible D gene is TRBD1 (5 bases). Germline CDR1 and CDR2: MNHNS and SASEGT. With 5 bases removed from V and 4 bases from J, the gap between germline ends came to 12 bases. This CDR3 has 14 residues. In DNA, the CDR3 is TGTGCCAGCAGTTCCTTTAGGGGTTACAATGAGCAGTTCTTC. Translation: CASSSFRGYNEQFF.

The chain employs TRBV4-1 and TRBJ2-1, with TRBD2 matching over 9 bases. Per germline, CDR1 MGHRA and CDR2 YSYEKL. J was trimmed by 15 bases and V by 0 bases; bases with no gene match: 24. CDR3 length equals 19 residues. This CDR3 reads CASSQDRGLAGIRRALWFF. The CDR3 nucleotides read TGCGCCAGCAGCCAAGATCGAGGGCTAGCGGGAATCCGCAGGGCCCTTTGGTTCTTC.

The chain combines TRBV6-1 with TRBJ1-4; D call uncertain. Germline V lookup: CDR1 MNHNS, CDR2 SASEGT. The CDR3 length is 15 residues. Trimming removed 2 bases from V and 3 bases from J, with 10 bases in between. The CDR3 nucleotides are TGTGCCAGCAGTGAAAGAGGGCCGGCTAATGAAAAACTGTTTTTT. Amino acid sequence: CASSERGPANEKLFF.

This clone was seen only once. The chain is built from TRBV19 and TRBJ2-7, with 10 nucleotides matching TRBD2. Germline lookup yields CDR1 LNHDA and CDR2 SQIVND (reference sequence). V lost 6 bases to trimming and J lost 1 base; unmatched junction nucleotides: 6. The CDR3 extends over 15 amino acids. This CDR3 reads CASSLSGRSSYEQYF. As DNA, the CDR3 is TGTGCCAGTAGCCTTAGCGGGAGGTCTTCCTACGAGCAGTACTTC.

A note on this clone: Germline and junction disagree at one end, which may indicate a read error. The chain employs TRBV7-2 and TRBJ2-6, with D perhaps TRBD1 (5 bases). Per the germline V gene, CDR1 is SGHTA and CDR2 is FQGNSA. The CDR3 contains 12 residues. In DNA, the CDR3 is TGTGCCGACAGCTCTGGGGCCAACGGCCTGACTTTC. Residues: CADSSGANGLTF.

The CDR3 protein is CASSLGLAVYNEQFF. The CDR3 DNA reads TGTGCCAGCAGCTTGGGACTAGCGGTCTACAATGAGCAGTTCTTC. V gene TRBV7-9 combines with J gene TRBJ2-1; TRBD2 matches 11 bases. The germline V gene has CDR1 SEHNR and CDR2 FQNEAQ (reference sequence). CDR3 length equals 15 residues. J lost 3 bases, V lost 3 bases, and 1 base had no gene match.

This clone was detected only a few times. The chain links TRBV7-9 to TRBJ1-1, with D possibly being TRBD1 (6 bases). The V gene's germline CDR1 is SEHNR and CDR2 FQNEAQ (reference sequence). The CDR3 spans 15 residues. V lost 5 bases and J 4 bases, leaving 17 bases between the germline ends. In nucleotides, the CDR3 is TGTGCCAGCAGCACCCGGTCGACAGGCGGCACTGAAGCTTTCTTT. Amino acids: CASSTRSTGGTEAFF.

V gene TRBV2 combines with J gene TRBJ2-1; TRBD2 aligns across 11 bases. Germline values: CDR1 SNHLY, CDR2 FYNNEI. The CDR3 length is 15 residues. The ends lost 3 bases at V and 9 bases at J; junction bases unmatched: 7. This CDR3 is CASSERTSGSVEQFF. In nucleotides, the CDR3 is TGTGCCAGCAGTGAGAGGACTAGCGGGTCTGTTGAGCAGTTCTTC. Supplemented by reference TRBV2 and TRBJ2-1, the full variable domain reads EPEVTQTPSHQVTQMGQEVILRCVPISNHLYFYWYRQILGQKVEFLVSFYNNEISEKSEIFDDQFSVERPDGSNFTLKIRSTKLEDSAMYFCASSERTSGSVEQFFGPGTRLTVL.

The chain carries TRBV6-1 and TRBJ2-5, with D maybe TRBD2 (6 bases). The CDR3 is made up of 14 amino acids. Trimming left V 6 bases short and J 2 bases short, with 13 bases between. In germline, CDR1 is MNHNS, CDR2 SASEGT. CDR3 DNA: TGTGCCAGCAGCCTGGGACTGATACAAGAGACCCAGTACTTC. Its translation: CASSLGLIQETQYF.

This chain uses TRBV11-3 with TRBJ1-1; D is perhaps TRBD1 (6 bases). V lost 4 bases and J 5 bases, leaving 14 bases between the germline ends. The CDR3 has 14 residues. Germline V gene data show CDR1 as SGHNT and CDR2 as YENEEA. In nucleotides, the CDR3 is TGTGCCAGCAGCTCCGGGTTGCAGGGGACTGAAGCTTTCTTT. Translated: CASSSGLQGTEAFF.

The CDR3 loop is CAIMALTYGYTF. In nucleotides, the CDR3 is TGTGCCATCATGGCCCTTACCTATGGCTACACCTTC. This chain connects TRBV10-3 to TRBJ1-2, with D unclear. The CDR3 is made up of 12 amino acids. The germline V gene has CDR1 ENHRY and CDR2 SYGVKD. Trimming shortened V by 7 bases and J by 4 bases, and 10 bases separated the two germline ends.

V gene TRBV7-8 combines with J gene TRBJ2-5; 7 bases match TRBD2. The CDR3 runs 15 residues. The V gene's germline CDR1 is SGHVS and CDR2 FQNEAQ. The trim removed 6 bases at V and 5 bases at J, leaving 12 bases unmatched. The CDR3 region is CASSLSQGLRETQYF. In DNA form, the CDR3 reads TGTGCCAGCAGTCTATCTCAGGGACTAAGGGAGACCCAGTACTTC.

This rearrangement joins TRBV7-9 to TRBJ1-1; D not resolved. V gave up 1 base and J gave up 0 bases, with 6 bases separating them. Germline V gene lookup returns CDR1 SEHNR and CDR2 FQNEAQ (reference sequence). This CDR3 region has 14 residues. The CDR3 loop reads CASSLGQLNTEAFF. For the CDR3, the DNA is TGTGCCAGCAGCTTAGGGCAGTTGAACACTGAAGCTTTCTTT.

This clone qualifies as medium-sized. CDR3 amino acids: CASSFPPSGASTDTQYF. CDR3 nucleotide sequence: TGTGCCAGCAGTTTCCCCCCCAGCGGGGCTAGCACAGATACGCAGTATTTT. The J gene is TRBJ2-3, the V gene TRBV27, with 7 bases lining up with TRBD2. Germline loops: CDR1 MNHEY, CDR2 SMNVEV (reference sequence). The CDR3 is 17 residues long. V shed 3 bases, J shed 0 bases, and the junction held 9 bases outside the gene matches.